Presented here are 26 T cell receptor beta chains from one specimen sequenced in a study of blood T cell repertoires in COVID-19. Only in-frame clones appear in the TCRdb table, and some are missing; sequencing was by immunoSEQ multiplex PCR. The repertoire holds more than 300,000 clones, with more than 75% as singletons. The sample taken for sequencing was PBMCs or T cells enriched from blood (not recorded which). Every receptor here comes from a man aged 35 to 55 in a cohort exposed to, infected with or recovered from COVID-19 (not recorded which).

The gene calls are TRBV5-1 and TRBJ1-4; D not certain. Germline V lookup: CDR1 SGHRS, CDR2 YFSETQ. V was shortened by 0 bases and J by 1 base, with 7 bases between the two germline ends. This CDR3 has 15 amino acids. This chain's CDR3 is CASSLVGGTNEKLFF. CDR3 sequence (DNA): TGCGCCAGCAGCTTGGTCGGTGGAACTAATGAAAAACTGTTTTTT. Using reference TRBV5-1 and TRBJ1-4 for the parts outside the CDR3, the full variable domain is KAGVTQTPRYLIKTRGQQVTLSCSPISGHRSVSWYQQTPGQGLQFLFEYFSETQRNKGNFPGRFSGRQFSNSRSEMNVSTLELGDSALYLCASSLVGGTNEKLFFGSGTQLSVL.

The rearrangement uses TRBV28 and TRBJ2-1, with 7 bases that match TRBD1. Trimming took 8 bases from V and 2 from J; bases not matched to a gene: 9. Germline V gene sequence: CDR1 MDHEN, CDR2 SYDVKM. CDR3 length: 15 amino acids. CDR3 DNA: TGTGCCAGCGCTAACTCGGGACAGCCCTACAATGAGCAGTTCTTC. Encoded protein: CASANSGQPYNEQFF.

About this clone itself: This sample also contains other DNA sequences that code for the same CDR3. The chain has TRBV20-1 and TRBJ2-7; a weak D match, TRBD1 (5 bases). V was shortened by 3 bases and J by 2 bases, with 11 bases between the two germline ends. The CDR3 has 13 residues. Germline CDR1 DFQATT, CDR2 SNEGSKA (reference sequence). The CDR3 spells CSASTGAPYEQYF. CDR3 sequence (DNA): TGCAGTGCTAGTACAGGTGCCCCCTACGAGCAGTACTTC.

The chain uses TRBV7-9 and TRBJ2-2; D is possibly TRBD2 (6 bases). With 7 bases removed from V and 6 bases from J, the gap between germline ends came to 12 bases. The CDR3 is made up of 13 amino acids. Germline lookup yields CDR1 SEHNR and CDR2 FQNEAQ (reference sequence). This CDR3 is CASTRSGAGELFF. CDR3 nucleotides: TGTGCCAGCACAAGGTCGGGGGCCGGGGAGCTGTTTTTT.

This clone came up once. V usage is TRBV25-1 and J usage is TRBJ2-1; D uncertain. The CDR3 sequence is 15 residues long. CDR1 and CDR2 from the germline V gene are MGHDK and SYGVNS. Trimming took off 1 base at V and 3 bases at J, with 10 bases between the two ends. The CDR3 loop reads CASSESVARYNEQFF. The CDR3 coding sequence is TGTGCCAGCAGTGAATCCGTGGCCCGCTACAATGAGCAGTTCTTC. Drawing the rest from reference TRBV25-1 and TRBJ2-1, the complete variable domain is EADIYQTPRYLVIGTGKKITLECSQTMGHDKMYWYQQDPGMELHLIHYSYGVNSTEKGDLSSESTVSRIRTEHFPLTLESARPSHTSQYLCASSESVARYNEQFFGPGTRLTVL.

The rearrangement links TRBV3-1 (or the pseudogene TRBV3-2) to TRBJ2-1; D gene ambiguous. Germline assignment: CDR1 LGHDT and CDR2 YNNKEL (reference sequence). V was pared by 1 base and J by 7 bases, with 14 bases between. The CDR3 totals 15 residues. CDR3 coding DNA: TGTGCCAGCAGCCAAGTAACCCAATCGAGGAATGAGCAGTTCTTC. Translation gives CASSQVTQSRNEQFF.

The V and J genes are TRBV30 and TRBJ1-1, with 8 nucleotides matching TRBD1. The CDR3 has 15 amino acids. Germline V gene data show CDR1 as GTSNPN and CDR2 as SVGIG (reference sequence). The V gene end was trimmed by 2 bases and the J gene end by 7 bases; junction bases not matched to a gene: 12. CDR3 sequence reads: CAWSPGRTGSIEAFF. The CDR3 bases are TGTGCCTGGAGTCCAGGTAGGACAGGGTCCATTGAAGCTTTCTTT.

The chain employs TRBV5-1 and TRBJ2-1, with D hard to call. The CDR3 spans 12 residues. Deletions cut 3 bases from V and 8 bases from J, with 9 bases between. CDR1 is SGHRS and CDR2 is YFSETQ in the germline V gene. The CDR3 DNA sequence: TGCGCCAGCAGCTCACAGTTCGATGAGCAGTTCTTC. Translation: CASSSQFDEQFF.

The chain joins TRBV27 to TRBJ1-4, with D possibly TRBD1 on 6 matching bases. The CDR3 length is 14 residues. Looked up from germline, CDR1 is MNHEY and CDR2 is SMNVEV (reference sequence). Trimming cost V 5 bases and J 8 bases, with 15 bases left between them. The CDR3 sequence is CASSDTGSQEKLFF. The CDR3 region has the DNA TGTGCCAGCAGTGACACAGGGTCGCAGGAAAAACTGTTTTTT.

CDR3 DNA: TGTGCCAGCAGTTTACCCGGACAGCCGAACACCGGGGAGCTGTTTTTT. Its translation is CASSLPGQPNTGELFF. The rearrangement joins TRBV27 to TRBJ2-2; a possible D gene is TRBD1 (6 bases). The CDR3 sequence is 16 residues long. The ends were cut back, 2 bases at V and 0 bases at J, with 10 bases in the middle. Germline V gives CDR1 MNHEY, CDR2 SMNVEV (reference sequence).

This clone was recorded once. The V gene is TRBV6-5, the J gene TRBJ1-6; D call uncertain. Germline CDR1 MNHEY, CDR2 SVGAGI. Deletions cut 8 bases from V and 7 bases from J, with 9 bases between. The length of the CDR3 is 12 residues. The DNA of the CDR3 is TGTGCCAGCCACTTTTGGAATTCACCCCTCCACTTT. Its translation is CASHFWNSPLHF.

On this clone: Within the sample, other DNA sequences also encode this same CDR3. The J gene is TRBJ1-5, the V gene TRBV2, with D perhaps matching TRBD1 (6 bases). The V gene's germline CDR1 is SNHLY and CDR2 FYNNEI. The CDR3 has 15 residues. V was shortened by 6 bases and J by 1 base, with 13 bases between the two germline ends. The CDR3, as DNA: TGTGCCAGCAGCGAACAGGGTTTGAGCAATCAGCCCCAGCATTTT. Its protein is CASSEQGLSNQPQHF.

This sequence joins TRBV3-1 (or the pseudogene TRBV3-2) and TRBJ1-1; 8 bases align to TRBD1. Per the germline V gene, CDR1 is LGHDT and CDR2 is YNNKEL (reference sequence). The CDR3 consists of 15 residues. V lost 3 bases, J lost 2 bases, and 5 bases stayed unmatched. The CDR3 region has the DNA TGTGCCAGCAGCCAGACAGGGGCTCCAAACACTGAAGCTTTCTTT. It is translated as CASSQTGAPNTEAFF.

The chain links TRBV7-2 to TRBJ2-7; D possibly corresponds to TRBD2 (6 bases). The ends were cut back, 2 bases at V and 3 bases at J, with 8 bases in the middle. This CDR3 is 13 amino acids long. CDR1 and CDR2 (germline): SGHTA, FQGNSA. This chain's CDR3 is CASSLSGGYEQYF. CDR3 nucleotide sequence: TGTGCCAGCAGCTTATCCGGGGGCTACGAGCAGTACTTC.

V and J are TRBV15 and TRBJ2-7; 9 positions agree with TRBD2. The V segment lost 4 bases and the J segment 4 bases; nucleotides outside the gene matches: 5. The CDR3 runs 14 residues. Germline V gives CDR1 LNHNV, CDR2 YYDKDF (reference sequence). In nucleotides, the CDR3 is TGTGCCACCAGCAATAGCGGGAGTAGGTACGAGCAGTACTTC. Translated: CATSNSGSRYEQYF.

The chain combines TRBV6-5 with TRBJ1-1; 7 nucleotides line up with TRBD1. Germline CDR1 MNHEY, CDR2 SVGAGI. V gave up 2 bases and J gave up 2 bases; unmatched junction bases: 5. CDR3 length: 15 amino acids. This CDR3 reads CASSYGRQGNTEAFF. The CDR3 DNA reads TGTGCCAGCAGTTACGGGCGACAGGGTAACACTGAAGCTTTCTTT.

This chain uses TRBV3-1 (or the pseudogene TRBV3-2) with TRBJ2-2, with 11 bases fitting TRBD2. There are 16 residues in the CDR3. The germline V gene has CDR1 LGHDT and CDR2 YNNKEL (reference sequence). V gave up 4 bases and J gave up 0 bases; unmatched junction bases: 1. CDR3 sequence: CASSPGLAANTGELFF. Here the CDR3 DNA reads TGTGCCAGCAGCCCGGGACTAGCGGCGAACACCGGGGAGCTGTTTTTT.

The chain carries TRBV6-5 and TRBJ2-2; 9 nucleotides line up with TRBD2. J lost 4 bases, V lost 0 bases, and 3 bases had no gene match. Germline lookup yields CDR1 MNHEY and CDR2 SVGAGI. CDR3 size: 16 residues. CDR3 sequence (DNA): TGTGCCAGCAGTTACTCGAAGACTAGCGGCACCGGGGAGCTGTTTTTT. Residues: CASSYSKTSGTGELFF.

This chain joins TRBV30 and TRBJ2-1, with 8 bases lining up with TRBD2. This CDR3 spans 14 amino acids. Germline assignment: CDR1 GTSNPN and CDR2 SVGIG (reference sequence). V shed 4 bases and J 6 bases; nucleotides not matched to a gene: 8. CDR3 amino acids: CAWNPGLVTNEQFF. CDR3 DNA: TGTGCCTGGAACCCGGGACTAGTAACCAATGAGCAGTTCTTC.

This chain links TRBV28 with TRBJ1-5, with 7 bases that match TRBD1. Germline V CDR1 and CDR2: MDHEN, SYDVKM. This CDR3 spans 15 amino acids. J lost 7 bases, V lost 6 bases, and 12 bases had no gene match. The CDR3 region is CASSSTGQGWQPQHF. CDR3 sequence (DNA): TGTGCCAGCAGCTCGACAGGGCAGGGTTGGCAGCCCCAGCATTTT.

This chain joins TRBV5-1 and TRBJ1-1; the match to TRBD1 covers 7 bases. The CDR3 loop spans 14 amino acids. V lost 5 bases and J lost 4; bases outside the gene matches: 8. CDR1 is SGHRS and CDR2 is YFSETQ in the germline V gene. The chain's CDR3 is CASRPGGSSTEAFF. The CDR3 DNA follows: TGCGCCAGCAGGCCAGGGGGTTCGAGCACTGAAGCTTTCTTT. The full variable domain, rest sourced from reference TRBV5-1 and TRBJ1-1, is KAGVTQTPRYLIKTRGQQVTLSCSPISGHRSVSWYQQTPGQGLQFLFEYFSETQRNKGNFPGRFSGRQFSNSRSEMNVSTLELGDSALYLCASRPGGSSTEAFFGQGTRLTVV.

For the CDR3, the DNA is TGTGCCAGCAGCTTATGGCTAGCGGACACAGATACGCAGTATTTT. The encoded protein is CASSLWLADTDTQYF. This chain uses TRBV7-2 with TRBJ2-3; TRBD2 matches at 7 bases. The CDR3 runs to 15 residues. Germline V CDR1 and CDR2: SGHTA, FQGNSA. V trimming: 2 bases; J trimming: 2 bases; junction bases outside the gene matches: 4.

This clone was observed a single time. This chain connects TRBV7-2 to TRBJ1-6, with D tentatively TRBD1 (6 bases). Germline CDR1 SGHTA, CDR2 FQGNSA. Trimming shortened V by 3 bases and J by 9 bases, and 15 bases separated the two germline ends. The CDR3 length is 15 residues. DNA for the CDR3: TGTGCCAGCAGCTTCGGGCCGTTAGGGGGTTCACCCCTCCACTTT. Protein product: CASSFGPLGGSPLHF.

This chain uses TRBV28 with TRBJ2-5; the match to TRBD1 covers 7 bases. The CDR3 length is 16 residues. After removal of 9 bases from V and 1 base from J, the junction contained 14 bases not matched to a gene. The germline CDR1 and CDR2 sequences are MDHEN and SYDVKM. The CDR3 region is CASTQGTARVQETQYF. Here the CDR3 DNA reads TGTGCCAGTACCCAGGGGACAGCCCGAGTCCAAGAGACCCAGTACTTC.

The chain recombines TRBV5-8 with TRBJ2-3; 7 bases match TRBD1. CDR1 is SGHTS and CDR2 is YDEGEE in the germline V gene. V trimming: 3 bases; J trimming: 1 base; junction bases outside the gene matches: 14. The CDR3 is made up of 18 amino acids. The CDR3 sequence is CASSSLPTAGQGTDTQYF. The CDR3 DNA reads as TGTGCCAGCAGCTCCCTCCCCACCGCCGGACAGGGCACAGATACGCAGTATTTT.

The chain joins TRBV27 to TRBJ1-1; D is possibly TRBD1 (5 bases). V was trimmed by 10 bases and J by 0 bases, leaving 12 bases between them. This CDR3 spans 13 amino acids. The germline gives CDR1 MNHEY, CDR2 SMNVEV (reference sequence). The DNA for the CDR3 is TGTGCCACCGGGGGGGACCTGAACACTGAAGCTTTCTTT. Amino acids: CATGGDLNTEAFF.